A selection of T cell receptor beta chains follows, all from one sample in a study of long-term antiretroviral therapy in people with HIV. Sequencing was performed with immunoSEQ multiplex PCR; in TCRdb, only in-frame clones are kept and a portion is missing. The data hold 20,000 or so clones, with about 85% observed a single time. The sequencing used unsorted PBMCs, collected 1.9 years after starting antiretroviral therapy. The receptors originated from a woman aged 45-60 years with HIV. Each CDR3 is given with its conserved first and last residue. A D gene is named only where the DNA matches it firmly. Clone size appears in some rows only: once, few, many, or a class for an expanded clone.

v_gene	j_gene	d_gene	abundance	CDR3aa	CDR3nt
TRBV29-1	TRBJ2-2	-	-	CSVAEATGELFF	TGCAGCGTTGCCGAGGCTACCGGGGAGCTGTTTTTT
TRBV7-9	TRBJ1-1	-	-	CASSQTVNTEAFF	TGTGCCAGCAGCCAAACGGTGAACACTGAAGCTTTCTTT
TRBV7-9	TRBJ2-2	-	-	CASSLGLGGSNTGELFF	TGTGCCAGCAGCTTGGGTCTCGGGGGTTCGAACACCGGGGAGCTGTTTTTT
TRBV9	TRBJ2-2	TRBD1	-	CASSTTGLNTGELFF	TGTGCCAGCAGCACGACAGGGCTTAACACCGGGGAGCTGTTTTTT
TRBV5-1	TRBJ2-3	TRBD2	few	CASSLGVGGTDTQYF	TGCGCCAGCAGCTTGGGTGTCGGGGGGACAGATACGCAGTATTTT